The sequence of this T cell receptor (beta chain) was determined in a study of CD8+ T cells in alopecia areata. Study overall: Tofacitinib ran for 6 to 18 months before 6 months off drug.

This clone is a singleton in its sample. The CDR3 is 12 residues long. Germline CDR1 reads SQVTM; CDR2 reads ANQGSEA. V was pared by 8 bases and J by 5 bases, with 7 bases of the junction left unmatched. The sequencing template was cDNA reverse transcribed from extracted RNA. This table comes from immunoSEQ multiplex PCR, and its TCRdb copy is limited to in-frame clones, with some not included. The data show some 180,000 clones, 63% seen once. Sample: CD4+ T cells sorted from blood, taken at week 0. This receptor was taken from a human donor with alopecia areata. The V and J genes are TRBV29-1 and TRBJ2-3; the match to TRBD1 covers 7 bases. CDR3 in DNA: TGCAGCATTCGACAGGGCGTAGATACGCAGTATTTT. Translated, it gives CSIRQGVDTQYF.